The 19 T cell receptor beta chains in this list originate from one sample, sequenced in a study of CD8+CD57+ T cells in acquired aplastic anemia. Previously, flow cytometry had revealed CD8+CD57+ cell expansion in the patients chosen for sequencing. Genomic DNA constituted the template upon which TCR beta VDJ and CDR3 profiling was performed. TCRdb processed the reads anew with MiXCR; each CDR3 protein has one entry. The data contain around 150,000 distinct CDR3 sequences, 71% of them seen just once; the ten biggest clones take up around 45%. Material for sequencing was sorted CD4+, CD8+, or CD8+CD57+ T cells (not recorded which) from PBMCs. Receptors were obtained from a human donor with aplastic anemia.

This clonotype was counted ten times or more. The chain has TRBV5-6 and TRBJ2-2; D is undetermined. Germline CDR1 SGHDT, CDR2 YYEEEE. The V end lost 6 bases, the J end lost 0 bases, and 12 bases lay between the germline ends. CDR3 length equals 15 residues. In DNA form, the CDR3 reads TGTGCCAGCACCTTTCAGAACGCGAACACCGGGGAGCTGTTTTTT. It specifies CASTFQNANTGELFF.

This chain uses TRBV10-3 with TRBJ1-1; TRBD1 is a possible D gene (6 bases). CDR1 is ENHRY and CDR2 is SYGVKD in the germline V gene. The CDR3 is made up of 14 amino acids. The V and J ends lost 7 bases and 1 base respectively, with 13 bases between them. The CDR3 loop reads CAINSQGANTEAFF. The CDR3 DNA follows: TGTGCCATCAACTCACAGGGAGCGAACACTGAAGCTTTCTTT.

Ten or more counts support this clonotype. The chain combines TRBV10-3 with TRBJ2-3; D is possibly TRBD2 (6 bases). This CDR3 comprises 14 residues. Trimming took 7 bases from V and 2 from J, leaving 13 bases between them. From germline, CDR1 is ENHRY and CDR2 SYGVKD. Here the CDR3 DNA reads TGTGCCATCACGAAGCGGGCCCTCACAGATACGCAGTATTTT. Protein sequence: CAITKRALTDTQYF.

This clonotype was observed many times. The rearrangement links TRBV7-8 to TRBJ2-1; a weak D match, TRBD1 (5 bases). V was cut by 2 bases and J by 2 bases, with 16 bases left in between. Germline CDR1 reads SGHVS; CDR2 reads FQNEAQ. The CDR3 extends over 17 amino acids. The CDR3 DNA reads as TGTGCCAGCAGCTTATCCCAGGGATACGATCCCTACAATGAGCAGTTCTTC. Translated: CASSLSQGYDPYNEQFF.

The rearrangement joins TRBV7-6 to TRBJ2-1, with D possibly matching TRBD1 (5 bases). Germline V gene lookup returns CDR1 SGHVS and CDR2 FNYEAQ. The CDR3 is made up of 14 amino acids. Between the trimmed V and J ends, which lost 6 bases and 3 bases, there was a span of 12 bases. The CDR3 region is CASSPRVVYNEQFF. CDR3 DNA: TGTGCCAGCAGTCCCAGGGTCGTCTACAATGAGCAGTTCTTC.

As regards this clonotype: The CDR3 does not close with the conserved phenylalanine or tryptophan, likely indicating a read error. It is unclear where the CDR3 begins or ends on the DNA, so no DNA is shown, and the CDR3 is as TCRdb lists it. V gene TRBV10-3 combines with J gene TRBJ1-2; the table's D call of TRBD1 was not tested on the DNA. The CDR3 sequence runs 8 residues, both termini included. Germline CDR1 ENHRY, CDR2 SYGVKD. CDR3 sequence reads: CAISGQGV.

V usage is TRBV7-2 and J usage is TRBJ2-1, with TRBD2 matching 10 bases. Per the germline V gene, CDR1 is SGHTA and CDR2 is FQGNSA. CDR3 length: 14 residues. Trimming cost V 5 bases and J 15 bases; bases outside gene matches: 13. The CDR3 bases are TGTGCCAGCAGCCGTGATCCAGCGGGGGGGCCTCGGTTCTTC. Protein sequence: CASSRDPAGGPRFF.

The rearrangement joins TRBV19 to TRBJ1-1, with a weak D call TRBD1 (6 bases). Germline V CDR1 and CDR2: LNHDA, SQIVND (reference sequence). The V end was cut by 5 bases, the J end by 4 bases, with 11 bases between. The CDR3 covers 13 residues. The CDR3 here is CASSLSGATEAFF. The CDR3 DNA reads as TGTGCCAGTAGTCTCTCAGGGGCCACTGAAGCTTTCTTT.

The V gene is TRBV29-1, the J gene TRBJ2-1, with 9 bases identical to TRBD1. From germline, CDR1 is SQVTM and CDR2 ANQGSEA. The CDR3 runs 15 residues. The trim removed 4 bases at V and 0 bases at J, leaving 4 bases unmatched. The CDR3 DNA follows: TGCAGCGTTGGGACAGGGGCCTACTCCTACAATGAGCAGTTCTTC. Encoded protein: CSVGTGAYSYNEQFF.

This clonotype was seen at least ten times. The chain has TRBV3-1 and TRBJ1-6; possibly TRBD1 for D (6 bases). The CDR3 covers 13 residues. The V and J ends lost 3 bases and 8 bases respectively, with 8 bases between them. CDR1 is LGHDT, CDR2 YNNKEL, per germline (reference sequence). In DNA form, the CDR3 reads TGTGCCAGCAGCCACAGGGGTTATTCACCCCTCCACTTT. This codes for CASSHRGYSPLHF.

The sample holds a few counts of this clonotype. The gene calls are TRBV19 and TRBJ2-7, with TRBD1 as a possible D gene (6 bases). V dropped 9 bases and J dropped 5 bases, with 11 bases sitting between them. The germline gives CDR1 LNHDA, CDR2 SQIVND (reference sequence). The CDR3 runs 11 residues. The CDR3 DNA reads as TGTGCCAGCAGAACAGGGAACGAGCAGTACTTC. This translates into CASRTGNEQYF.

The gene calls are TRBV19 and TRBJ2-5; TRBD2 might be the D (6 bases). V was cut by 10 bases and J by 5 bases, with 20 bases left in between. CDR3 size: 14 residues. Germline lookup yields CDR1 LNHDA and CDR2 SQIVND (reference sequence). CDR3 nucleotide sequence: TGTGCCACCCAATCGGAGGGGATGGGCGAGACCCAGTACTTC. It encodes CATQSEGMGETQYF.

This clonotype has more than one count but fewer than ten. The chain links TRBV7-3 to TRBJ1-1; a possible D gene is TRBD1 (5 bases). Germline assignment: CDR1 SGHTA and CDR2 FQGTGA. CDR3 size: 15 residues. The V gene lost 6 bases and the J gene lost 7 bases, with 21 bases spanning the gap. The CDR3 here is CASRHRGARVDEAFF. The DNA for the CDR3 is TGTGCCAGCAGGCACCGGGGCGCACGGGTGGATGAAGCTTTCTTT.

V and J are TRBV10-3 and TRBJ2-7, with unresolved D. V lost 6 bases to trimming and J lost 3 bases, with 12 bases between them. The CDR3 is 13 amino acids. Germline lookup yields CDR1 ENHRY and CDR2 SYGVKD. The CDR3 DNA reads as TGTGCCATCAGCCTTGCAAGCTTCTACGAGCAGTACTTC. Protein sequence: CAISLASFYEQYF.

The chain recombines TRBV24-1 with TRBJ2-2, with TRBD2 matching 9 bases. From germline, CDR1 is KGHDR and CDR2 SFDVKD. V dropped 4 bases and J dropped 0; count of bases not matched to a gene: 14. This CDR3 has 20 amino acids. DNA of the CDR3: TGTGCCACCAGTGACCCCCGTGGGGGGTTAGCGGGAGCGAACACCGGGGAGCTGTTTTTT. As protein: CATSDPRGGLAGANTGELFF.

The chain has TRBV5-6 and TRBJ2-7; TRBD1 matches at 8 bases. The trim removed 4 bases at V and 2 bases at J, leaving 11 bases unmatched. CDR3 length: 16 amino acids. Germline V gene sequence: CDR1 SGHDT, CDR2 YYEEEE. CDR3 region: CASSRRRDRFAYEQYF. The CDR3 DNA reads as TGTGCCAGCAGCCGACGGCGGGACAGGTTTGCCTACGAGCAGTACTTC.

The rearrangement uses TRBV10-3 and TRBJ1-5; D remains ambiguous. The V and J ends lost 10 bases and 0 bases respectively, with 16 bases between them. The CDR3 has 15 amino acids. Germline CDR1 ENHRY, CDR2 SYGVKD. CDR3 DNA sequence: TGTGCCAGCAGAAACAGAATCTATAGCAATCAGCCCCAGCATTTT. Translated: CASRNRIYSNQPQHF.

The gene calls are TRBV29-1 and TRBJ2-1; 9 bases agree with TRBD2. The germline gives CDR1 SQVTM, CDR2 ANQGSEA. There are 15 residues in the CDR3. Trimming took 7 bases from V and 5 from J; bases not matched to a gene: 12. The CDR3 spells CSAGGLAGQNNEQFF. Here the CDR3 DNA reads TGCAGCGCCGGAGGGCTAGCGGGACAGAACAATGAGCAGTTCTTC.

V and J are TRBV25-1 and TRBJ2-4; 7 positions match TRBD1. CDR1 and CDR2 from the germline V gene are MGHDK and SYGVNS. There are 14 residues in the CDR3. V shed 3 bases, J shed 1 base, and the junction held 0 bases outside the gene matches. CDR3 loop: CASSETGAKNIQYF. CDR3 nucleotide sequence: TGTGCCAGCAGTGAGACAGGGGCCAAAAACATTCAGTACTTC.